This T cell receptor (beta chain) comes out of a study of Graves' ophthalmopathy and Graves' hyperthyroidism. This clonotype was picked up many times. RNA transcripts yielded amplified TCR beta CDR3 regions. Amplification began with first-round RT-PCR using HTBI primers, then second-round multiplex PCR was performed. MiXCR was run by TCRdb on the multiplex PCR reads, yielding one entry per CDR3 protein. The sample yields under 800,000 distinct CDR3 sequences, around a fifth seen once. The authors enrolled newly diagnosed hyperthyroidism patients aged 18 to 65 with under 2 months' duration. The material sequenced was peripheral blood. The TCR originated in a woman aged 18-29 years with stable Graves' hyperthyroidism. Some clones in this sample may be carry-over from other donors' samples.

The CDR3 DNA reads TGCAGCGTCCGTCCCGGGACAGGGGCCGGGGAGACCCAGTACTTC. This gives the protein CSVRPGTGAGETQYF. This chain links TRBV29-1 with TRBJ2-5; 10 nucleotides match TRBD1. CDR1 and CDR2 (germline): SQVTM, ANQGSEA. Trimming removed 6 bases from V and 5 bases from J; junction bases left unmatched: 12. CDR3 size: 15 residues.